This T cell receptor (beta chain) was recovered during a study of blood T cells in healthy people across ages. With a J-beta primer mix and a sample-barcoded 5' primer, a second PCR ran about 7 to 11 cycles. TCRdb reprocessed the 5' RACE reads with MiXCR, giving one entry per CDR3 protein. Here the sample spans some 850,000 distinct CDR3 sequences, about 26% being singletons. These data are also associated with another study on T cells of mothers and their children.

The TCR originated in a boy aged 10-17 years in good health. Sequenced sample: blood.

The CDR3 sequence is CASSSGLSRGDGYTF. For the CDR3, the DNA is TGTGCCAGCAGTTCGGGACTTTCAAGAGGGGATGGCTACACCTTC. This rearrangement joins TRBV28 to TRBJ1-2; possibly TRBD1 for D (5 bases). CDR3 length equals 15 residues. Germline CDR1 MDHEN, CDR2 SYDVKM. With 4 bases removed from V and 6 bases from J, the gap between germline ends came to 18 bases.